A single sample is the source of the 2 T cell receptor beta chains below, sequenced in a study of cytomegalovirus exposure and HLA in healthy donors. The study ran its PCR with 60 Vbeta and 13 Jbeta primers. Sequencing used immunoSEQ multiplex PCR; TCRdb keeps in-frame clones, though not all of them. There are roughly 280,000 clones in the sample; around 65% occur only once, and under 2.5% lies in the top ten. Sequencing was performed on PBMCs. The receptors shown here come from a female donor in good health and CMV-seronegative.

The chain is built from TRBV5-4 and TRBJ2-6; D might be TRBD1 (6 bases). Germline CDR1 reads SGHNT; CDR2 reads YYREEE (reference sequence). V shed 4 bases and J shed 5 bases, with 13 bases lying between them. The CDR3 is made up of 15 amino acids. Here the CDR3 reads CASSDYRARANVLTF. DNA for the CDR3: TGTGCCAGCAGCGACTACAGGGCTCGGGCCAACGTCCTGACTTTC.

The V gene is TRBV2, the J gene TRBJ2-7; unclear D gene. The V gene lost 4 bases and the J gene lost 4 bases, with 20 bases spanning the gap. This CDR3 is built from 16 residues. CDR1 and CDR2 from the germline V gene are SNHLY and FYNNEI. The CDR3 nucleotides are TGTGCCAGCAGTGCCCCCCGTCCCGGGTCCAAATACGAGCAGTACTTC. Its translation: CASSAPRPGSKYEQYF.